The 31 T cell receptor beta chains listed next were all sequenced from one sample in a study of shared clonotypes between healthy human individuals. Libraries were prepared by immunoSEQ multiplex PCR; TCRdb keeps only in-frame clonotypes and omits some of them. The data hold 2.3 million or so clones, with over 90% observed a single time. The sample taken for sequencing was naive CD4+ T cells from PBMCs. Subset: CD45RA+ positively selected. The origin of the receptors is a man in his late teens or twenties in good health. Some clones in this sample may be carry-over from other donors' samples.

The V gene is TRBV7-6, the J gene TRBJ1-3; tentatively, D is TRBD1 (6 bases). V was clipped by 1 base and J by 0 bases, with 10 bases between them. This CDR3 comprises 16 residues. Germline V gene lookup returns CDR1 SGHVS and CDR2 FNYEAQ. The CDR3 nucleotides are TGTGCCAGCAGCTTAGGGACAGTCAACTCTGGAAACACCATATATTTT. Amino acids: CASSLGTVNSGNTIYF.

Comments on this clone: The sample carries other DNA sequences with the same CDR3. The CDR3 DNA sequence: TGTGCCAGCTCGTCCACAGATACGCAGTATTTT. This sequence encodes CASSSTDTQYF. V usage is TRBV18 and J usage is TRBJ2-3, with D hard to call. This CDR3 region has 11 residues. Germline V gene data show CDR1 as KGHSH and CDR2 as LQKENI. The V gene lost 6 bases and the J gene lost 2 bases, with 3 bases spanning the gap.

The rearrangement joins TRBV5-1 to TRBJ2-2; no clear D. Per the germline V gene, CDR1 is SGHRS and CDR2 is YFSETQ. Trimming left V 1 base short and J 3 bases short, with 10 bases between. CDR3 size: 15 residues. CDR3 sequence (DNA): TGCGCCAGCAGCTTGAGACCCCAGGACACCGGGGAGCTGTTTTTT. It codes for CASSLRPQDTGELFF.

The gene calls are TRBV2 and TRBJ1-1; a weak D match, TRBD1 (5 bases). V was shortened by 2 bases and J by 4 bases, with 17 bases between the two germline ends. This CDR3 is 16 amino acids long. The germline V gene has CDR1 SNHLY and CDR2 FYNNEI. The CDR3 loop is CASSEYGAGSSTEAFF. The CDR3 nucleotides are TGTGCCAGCAGTGAATATGGGGCAGGTAGTTCCACTGAAGCTTTCTTT.

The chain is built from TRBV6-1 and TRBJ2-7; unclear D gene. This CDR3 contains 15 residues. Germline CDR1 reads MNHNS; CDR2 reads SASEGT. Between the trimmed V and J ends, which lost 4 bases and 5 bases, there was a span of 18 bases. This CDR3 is CASSGMDPPRNEQYF. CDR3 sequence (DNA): TGTGCCAGCAGTGGTATGGACCCGCCTAGAAACGAGCAGTACTTC.

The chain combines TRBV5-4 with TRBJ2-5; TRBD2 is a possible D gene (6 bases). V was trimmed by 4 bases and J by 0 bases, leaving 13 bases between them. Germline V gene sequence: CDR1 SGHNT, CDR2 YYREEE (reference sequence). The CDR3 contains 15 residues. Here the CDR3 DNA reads TGTGCCAGCAGCGTTGGGGGGTTGTACCAAGAGACCCAGTACTTC. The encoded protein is CASSVGGLYQETQYF. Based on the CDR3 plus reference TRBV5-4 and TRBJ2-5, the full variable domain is ETGVTQSPTHLIKTRGQQVTLRCSSQSGHNTVSWYQQALGQGPQFIFQYYREEENGRGNFPPRFSGLQFPNYSSELNVNALELDDSALYLCASSVGGLYQETQYFGPGTRLLVL.

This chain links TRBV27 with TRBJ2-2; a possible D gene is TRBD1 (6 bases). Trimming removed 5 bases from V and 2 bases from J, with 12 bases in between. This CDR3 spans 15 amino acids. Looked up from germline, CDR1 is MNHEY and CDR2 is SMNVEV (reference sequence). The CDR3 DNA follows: TGTGCCAGCAGTACCCAACAGGGAAACACCGGGGAGCTGTTTTTT. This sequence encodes CASSTQQGNTGELFF.

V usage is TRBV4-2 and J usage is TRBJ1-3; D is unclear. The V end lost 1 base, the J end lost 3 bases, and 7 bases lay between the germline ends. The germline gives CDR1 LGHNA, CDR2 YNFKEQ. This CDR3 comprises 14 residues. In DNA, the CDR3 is TGTGCCAGCAGCCAAGCGAGTTTTGGAAACACCATATATTTT. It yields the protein CASSQASFGNTIYF.

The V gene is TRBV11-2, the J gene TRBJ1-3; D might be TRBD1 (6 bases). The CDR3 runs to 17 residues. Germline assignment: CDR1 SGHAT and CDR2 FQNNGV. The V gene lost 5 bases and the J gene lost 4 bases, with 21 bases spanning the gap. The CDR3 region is CASSRLDRILSGNTIYF. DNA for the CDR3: TGTGCCAGCAGCAGATTAGACAGGATCCTCTCCGGAAACACCATATATTTT.

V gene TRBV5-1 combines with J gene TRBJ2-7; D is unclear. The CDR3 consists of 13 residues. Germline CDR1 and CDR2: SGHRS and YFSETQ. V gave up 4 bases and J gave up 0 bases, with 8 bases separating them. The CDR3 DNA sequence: TGCGCCAGCAGCCTCGCGATCTCCTACGAGCAGTACTTC. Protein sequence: CASSLAISYEQYF. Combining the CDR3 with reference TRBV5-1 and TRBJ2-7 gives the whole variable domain KAGVTQTPRYLIKTRGQQVTLSCSPISGHRSVSWYQQTPGQGLQFLFEYFSETQRNKGNFPGRFSGRQFSNSRSEMNVSTLELGDSALYLCASSLAISYEQYFGPGTRLTVT.

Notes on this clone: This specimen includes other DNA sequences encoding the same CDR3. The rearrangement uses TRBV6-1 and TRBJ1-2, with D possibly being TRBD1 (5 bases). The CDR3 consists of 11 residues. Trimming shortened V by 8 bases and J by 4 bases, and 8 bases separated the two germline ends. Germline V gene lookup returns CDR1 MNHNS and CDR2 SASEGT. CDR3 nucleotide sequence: TGTGCCAGCTCTGACAGCTATGGCTACACCTTC. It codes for CASSDSYGYTF.

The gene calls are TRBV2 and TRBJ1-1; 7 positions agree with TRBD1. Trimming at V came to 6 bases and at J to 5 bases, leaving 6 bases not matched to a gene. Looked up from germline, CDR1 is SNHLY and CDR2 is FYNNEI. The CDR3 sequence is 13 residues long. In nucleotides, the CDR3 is TGTGCCAGCAGAACTAACAGGGGAACTGAAGCTTTCTTT. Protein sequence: CASRTNRGTEAFF.

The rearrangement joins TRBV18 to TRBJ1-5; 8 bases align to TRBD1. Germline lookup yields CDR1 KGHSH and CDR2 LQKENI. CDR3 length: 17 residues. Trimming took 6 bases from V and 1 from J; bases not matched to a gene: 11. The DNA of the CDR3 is TGTGCCAGCTCCCTACAGGGGGGGGGCGCAAGCAATCAGCCCCAGCATTTT. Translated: CASSLQGGGASNQPQHF.

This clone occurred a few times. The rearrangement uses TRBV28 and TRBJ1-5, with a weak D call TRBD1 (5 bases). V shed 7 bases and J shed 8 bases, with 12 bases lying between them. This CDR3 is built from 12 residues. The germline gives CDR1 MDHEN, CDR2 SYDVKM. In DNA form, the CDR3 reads TGTGCCAGCAACCGAGGGGCGGAGCCCCAGCATTTT. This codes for CASNRGAEPQHF.

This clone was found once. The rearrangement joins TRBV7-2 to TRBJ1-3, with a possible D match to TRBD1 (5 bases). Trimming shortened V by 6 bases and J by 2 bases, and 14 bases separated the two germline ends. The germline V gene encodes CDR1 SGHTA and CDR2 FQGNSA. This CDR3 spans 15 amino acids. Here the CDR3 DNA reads TGTGCCAGCAGTCAGGAGTCGGGGGCTGGAAACACCATATATTTT. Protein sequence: CASSQESGAGNTIYF.

The CDR3 region has the DNA TGTGCCAGCAGGGAACTAAACATTCAGTACTTC. Encoded protein: CASRELNIQYF. The chain carries TRBV28 and TRBJ2-4; no firm D call. V lost 6 bases and J lost 6, with 6 bases in between. CDR1 is MDHEN and CDR2 is SYDVKM in the germline V gene. The CDR3 extends over 11 amino acids.

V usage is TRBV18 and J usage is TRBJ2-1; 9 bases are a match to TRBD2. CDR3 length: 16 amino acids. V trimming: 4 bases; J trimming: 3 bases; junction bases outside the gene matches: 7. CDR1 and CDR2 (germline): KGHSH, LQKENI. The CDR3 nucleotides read TGTGCCAGCTCACACCCGACTAGCGGCAACTACAATGAGCAGTTCTTC. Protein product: CASSHPTSGNYNEQFF.

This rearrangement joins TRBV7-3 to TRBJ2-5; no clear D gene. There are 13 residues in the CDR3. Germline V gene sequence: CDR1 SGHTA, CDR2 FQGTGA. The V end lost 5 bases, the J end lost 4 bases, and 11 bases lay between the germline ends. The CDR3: CASSRGYGETQYF. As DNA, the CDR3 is TGTGCCAGCAGCCGCGGATACGGAGAGACCCAGTACTTC.

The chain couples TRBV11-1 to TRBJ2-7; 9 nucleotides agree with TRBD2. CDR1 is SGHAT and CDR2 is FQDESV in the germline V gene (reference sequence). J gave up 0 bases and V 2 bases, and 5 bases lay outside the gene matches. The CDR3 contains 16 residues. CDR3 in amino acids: CASSLRREGSSYEQYF. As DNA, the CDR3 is TGTGCCAGCAGCTTACGGCGGGAGGGCAGCTCCTACGAGCAGTACTTC.

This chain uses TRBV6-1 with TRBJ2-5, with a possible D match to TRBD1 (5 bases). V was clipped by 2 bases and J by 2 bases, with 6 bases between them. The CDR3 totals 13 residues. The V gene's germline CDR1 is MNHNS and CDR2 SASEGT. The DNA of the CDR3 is TGTGCCAGCAGTGAAAGACAGCAAGAGACCCAGTACTTC. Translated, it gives CASSERQQETQYF.

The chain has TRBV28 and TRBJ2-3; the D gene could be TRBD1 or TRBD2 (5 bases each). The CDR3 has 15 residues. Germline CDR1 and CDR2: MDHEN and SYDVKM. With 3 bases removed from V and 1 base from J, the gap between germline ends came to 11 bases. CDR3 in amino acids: CASSFMGRGTDTQYF. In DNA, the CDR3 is TGTGCCAGCAGTTTTATGGGACGGGGCACAGATACGCAGTATTTT.

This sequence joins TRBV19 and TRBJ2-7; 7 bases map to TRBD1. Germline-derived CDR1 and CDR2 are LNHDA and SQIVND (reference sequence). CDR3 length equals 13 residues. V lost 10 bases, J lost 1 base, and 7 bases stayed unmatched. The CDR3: CAKGTASSYEQYF. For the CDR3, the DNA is TGTGCCAAAGGGACAGCTTCTTCCTACGAGCAGTACTTC.

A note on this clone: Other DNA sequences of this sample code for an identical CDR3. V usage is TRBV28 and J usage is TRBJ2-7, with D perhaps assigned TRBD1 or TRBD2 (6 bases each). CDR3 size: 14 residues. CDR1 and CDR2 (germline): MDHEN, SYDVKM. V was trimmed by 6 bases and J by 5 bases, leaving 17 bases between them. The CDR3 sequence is CASSPVGGRDEQYF. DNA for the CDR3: TGTGCCAGCAGCCCCGTAGGGGGGCGGGACGAGCAGTACTTC.

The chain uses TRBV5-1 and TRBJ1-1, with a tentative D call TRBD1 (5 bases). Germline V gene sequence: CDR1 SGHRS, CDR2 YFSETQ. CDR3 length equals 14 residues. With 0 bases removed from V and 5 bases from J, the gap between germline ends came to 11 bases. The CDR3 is CASSLAGGRTEAFF. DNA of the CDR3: TGCGCCAGCAGCTTGGCCGGGGGAAGGACTGAAGCTTTCTTT. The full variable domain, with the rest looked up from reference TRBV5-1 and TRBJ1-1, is KAGVTQTPRYLIKTRGQQVTLSCSPISGHRSVSWYQQTPGQGLQFLFEYFSETQRNKGNFPGRFSGRQFSNSRSEMNVSTLELGDSALYLCASSLAGGRTEAFFGQGTRLTVV.

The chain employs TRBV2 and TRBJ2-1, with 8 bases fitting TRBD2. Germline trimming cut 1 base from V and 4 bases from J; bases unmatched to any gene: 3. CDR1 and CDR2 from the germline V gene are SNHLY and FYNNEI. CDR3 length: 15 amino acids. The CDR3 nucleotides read TGTGCCAGCAGTGAAGAGGTAGCGGGGTACAATGAGCAGTTCTTC. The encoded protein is CASSEEVAGYNEQFF.

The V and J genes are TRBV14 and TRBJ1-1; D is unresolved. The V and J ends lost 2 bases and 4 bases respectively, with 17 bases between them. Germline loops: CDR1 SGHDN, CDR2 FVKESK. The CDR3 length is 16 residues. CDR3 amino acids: CASSQTPLAGGTEAFF. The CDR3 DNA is TGTGCCAGCAGCCAAACTCCCTTAGCCGGTGGCACTGAAGCTTTCTTT.

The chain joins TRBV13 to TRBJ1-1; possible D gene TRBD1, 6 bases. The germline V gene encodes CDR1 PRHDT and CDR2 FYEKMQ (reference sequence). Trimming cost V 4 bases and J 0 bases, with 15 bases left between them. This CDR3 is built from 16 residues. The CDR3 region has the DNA TGTGCCAGCAGCTCCAGACAGGCCAAAATGAACACTGAAGCTTTCTTT. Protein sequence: CASSSRQAKMNTEAFF.

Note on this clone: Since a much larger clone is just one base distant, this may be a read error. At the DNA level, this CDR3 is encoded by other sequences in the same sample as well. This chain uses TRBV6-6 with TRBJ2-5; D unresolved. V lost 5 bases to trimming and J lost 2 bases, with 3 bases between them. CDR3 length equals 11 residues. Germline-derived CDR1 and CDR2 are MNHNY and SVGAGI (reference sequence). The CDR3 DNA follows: TGTGCCAGCAGTATACAAGAGACCCAGTACTTC. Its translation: CASSIQETQYF.

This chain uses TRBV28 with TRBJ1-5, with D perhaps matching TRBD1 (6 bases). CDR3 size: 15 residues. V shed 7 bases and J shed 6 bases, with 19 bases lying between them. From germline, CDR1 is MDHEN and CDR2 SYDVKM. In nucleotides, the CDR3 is TGTGCCAGCAAAGTAGCAGGGGCAAGGAGTCAGCCCCAGCATTTT. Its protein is CASKVAGARSQPQHF.

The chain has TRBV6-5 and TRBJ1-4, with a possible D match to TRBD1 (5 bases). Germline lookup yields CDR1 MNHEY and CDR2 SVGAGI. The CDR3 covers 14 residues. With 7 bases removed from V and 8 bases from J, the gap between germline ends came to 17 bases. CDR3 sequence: CASTEIGTREKLFF. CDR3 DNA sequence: TGTGCCAGCACCGAAATAGGGACCCGCGAAAAACTGTTTTTT.

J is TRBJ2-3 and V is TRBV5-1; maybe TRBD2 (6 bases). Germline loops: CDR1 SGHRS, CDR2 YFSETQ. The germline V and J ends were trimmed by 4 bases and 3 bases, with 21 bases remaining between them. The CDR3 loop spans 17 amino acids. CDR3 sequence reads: CASSIPVVADQTDTQYF. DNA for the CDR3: TGCGCCAGCAGCATCCCCGTGGTAGCGGACCAGACAGATACGCAGTATTTT.